This entry lists 6 T cell receptor beta chains sequenced from one sample in a study of blood T cell repertoires in COVID-19. The method was immunoSEQ multiplex PCR; TCRdb's version includes in-frame clones alone and lacks a portion of them. The sample holds some 140,000 clones, less than 80% seen once. Sequencing was done on a sample of peripheral blood. The receptors originated from a man aged 55 to 69 with acute or convalescent COVID-19.

This CDR3 is CASSQDSVDTIYF. CDR3 nucleotide sequence: TGTGCCAGCAGCCAAGACAGCGTTGACACCATATATTTT. The V gene is TRBV14, the J gene TRBJ1-3; D remains unclear. V lost 0 bases and J 8 bases, leaving 8 bases between the germline ends. The CDR3 consists of 13 residues. Per germline, CDR1 SGHDN and CDR2 FVKESK.

This rearrangement joins TRBV5-4 to TRBJ2-2, with 7 bases identical to TRBD1. Germline CDR1 SGHNT, CDR2 YYREEE (reference sequence). Trimming took 3 bases from V and 4 from J; bases not matched to a gene: 12. This CDR3 comprises 17 residues. In DNA, the CDR3 is TGTGCCAGCAGCTCCCGAGCCGGGACAGACAGCACCGGGGAGCTGTTTTTT. Residues: CASSSRAGTDSTGELFF.

The CDR3 region is CASSAGPGYTF. The CDR3 DNA follows: TGTGCCAGCAGCGCAGGGCCCGGCTACACCTTC. The chain recombines TRBV2 with TRBJ1-2; D may be TRBD1 (5 bases). In germline, CDR1 is SNHLY, CDR2 FYNNEI. Trimming removed 6 bases at V and 8 bases at J, with 10 bases between. This CDR3 spans 11 amino acids.

In its sample, this clone was seen once. The chain joins TRBV7-2 to TRBJ1-6; 9 bases match TRBD1. V lost 5 bases, J lost 7 bases, and 3 bases stayed unmatched. The CDR3 consists of 14 residues. Germline CDR1 SGHTA, CDR2 FQGNSA. In DNA form, the CDR3 reads TGTGCCAGCAGCACGGGACAGGGAAATTCACCCCTCCACTTT. Protein sequence: CASSTGQGNSPLHF.

This rearrangement joins TRBV12-3 or TRBV12-4 to TRBJ1-1; no clear D. The CDR3 is 13 amino acids. Trimming cost V 2 bases and J 3 bases, with 7 bases left between them. In DNA, the CDR3 is TGTGCCAGCAGTTTATTGAGGGACACTGAAGCTTTCTTT. Protein product: CASSLLRDTEAFF.

The genes are TRBV5-1 and TRBJ2-3; tentatively, D is TRBD2 (5 bases). CDR3 length: 14 residues. The germline V and J ends were trimmed by 3 bases and 1 base, with 9 bases remaining between them. Per the germline V gene, CDR1 is SGHRS and CDR2 is YFSETQ. CDR3 sequence: CASSYSLGTDTQYF. CDR3 nucleotide sequence: TGCGCCAGCAGCTACTCACTAGGCACAGATACGCAGTATTTT.